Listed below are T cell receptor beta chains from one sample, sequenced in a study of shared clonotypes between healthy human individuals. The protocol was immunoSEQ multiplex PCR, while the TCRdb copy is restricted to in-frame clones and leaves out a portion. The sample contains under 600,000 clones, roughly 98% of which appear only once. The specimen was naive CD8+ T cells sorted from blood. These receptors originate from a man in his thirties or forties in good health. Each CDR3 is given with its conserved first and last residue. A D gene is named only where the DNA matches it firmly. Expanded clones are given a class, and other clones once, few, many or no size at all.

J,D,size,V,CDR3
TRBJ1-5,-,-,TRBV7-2,CASSLWGEGDSNQPQHF
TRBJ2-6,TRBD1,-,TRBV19,CASSNDRAGANVLTF
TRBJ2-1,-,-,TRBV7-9,CASRSGTKRYNEQFF
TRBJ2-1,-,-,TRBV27,CASSLGRYNEQFF
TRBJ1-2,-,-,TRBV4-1,CASSQDSSYGYTF
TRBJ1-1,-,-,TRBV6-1,CASRLGFAEAFF
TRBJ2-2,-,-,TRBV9,CASSLLAGLDTGELFF
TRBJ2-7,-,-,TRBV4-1,CASSLRATYEQYF
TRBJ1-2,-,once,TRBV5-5,CASSLGVRTKGGYTF
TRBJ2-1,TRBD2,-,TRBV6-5,CASGYSGSSYNEQFF
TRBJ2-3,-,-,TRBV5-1,CASASGGHQTDTQYF
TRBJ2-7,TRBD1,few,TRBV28,CASSLTGDYEQYF
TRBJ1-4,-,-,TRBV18,CASSPSGAGPSSEKLFF
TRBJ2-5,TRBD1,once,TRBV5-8,CASSLALDREVKRTQYF
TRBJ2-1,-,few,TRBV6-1,CASSEAGLSSYNEQFF
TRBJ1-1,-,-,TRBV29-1,CSVRVNTEAFF
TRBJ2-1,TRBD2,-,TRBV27,CASSLSSGTYNEQFF
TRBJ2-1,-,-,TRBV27,CASSLANGSEQFF
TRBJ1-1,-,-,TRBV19,CASSMVYTEAFF
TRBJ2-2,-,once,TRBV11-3,CASSLGLGVAGELFF
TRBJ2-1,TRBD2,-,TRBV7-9,CASSRSGRDTDEQFF
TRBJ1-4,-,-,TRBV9,CASSASSATNEKLFF
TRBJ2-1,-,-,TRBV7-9,CASSLVEGALKDNEQFF
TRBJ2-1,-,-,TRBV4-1,CASSHRGTDPYNEQFF
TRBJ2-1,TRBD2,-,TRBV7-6,CASVAGESYNEQFF
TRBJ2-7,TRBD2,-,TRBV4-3,CASSQSRTSAEQYF
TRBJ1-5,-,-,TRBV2,CASSEDGNQPQHF
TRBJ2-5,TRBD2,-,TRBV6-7,CATQRGGGPLEETQYF
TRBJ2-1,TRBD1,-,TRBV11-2,CASSPTGTGHNEQFF
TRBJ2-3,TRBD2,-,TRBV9,CASSAGLVAQYF
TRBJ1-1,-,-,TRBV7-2,CASSSEAFF
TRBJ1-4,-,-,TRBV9,CASNLGALNEKLFF
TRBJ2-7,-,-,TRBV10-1,CASSDGGKGMGYEQYF
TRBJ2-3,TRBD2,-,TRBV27,CASSPGGWPDTQYF